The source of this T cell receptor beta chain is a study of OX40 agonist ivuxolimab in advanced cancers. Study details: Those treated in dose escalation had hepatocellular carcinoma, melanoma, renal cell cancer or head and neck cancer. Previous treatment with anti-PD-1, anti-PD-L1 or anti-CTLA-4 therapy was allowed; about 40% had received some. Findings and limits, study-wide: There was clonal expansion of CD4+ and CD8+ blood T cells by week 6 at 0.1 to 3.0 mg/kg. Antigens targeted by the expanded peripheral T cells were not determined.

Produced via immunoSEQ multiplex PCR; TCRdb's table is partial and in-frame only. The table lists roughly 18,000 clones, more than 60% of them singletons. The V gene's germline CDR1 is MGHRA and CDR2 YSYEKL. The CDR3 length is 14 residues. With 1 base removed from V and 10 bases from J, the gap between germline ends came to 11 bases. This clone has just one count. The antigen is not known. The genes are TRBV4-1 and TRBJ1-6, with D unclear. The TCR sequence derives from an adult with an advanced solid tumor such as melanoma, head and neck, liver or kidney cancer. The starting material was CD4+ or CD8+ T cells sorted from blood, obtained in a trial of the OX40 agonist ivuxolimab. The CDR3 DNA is TGCGCCAGCAGCCAAGCGCGGGCGGGATCACCCCTCCACTTT. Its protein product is CASSQARAGSPLHF.